This entry lists 18 T cell receptor beta chains sequenced from one sample in a study of vaccination and CD4 T cells after COVID-19. Sequence data for DNA of cultured CD4+ T cells were generated by the Oncomine TCR Beta short-read assay. Using its own MiXCR run on the PCR reads, TCRdb lists one record per CDR3 protein. The table has approximately 20,000 distinct CDR3 sequences, about 73% seen once. What these receptors recognize is not known. The treatment denotes: roughly 11-day PBMC culture with coronavirus spike peptide pools or control peptides (ViraFEST assay). Input material: CD4+ T cells from blood, cultured in vitro. These receptors were obtained from a human donor who had recovered from COVID-19.

The J gene is TRBJ2-1, the V gene TRBV9; 10 positions match TRBD2. CDR1 is SGDLS and CDR2 is YYNGEE in the germline V gene. This CDR3 spans 16 amino acids. V gave up 3 bases and J gave up 4 bases; unmatched junction bases: 7. Written as DNA, the CDR3 is TGTGCCAGCAGCGGAACTATAGCGGGAGGTTACAATGAGCAGTTCTTC. Protein sequence: CASSGTIAGGYNEQFF. Variable domain in full (rest from reference TRBV9 and TRBJ2-1): DSGVTQTPKHLITATGQRVTLRCSPRSGDLSVYWYQQSLDQGLQFLIQYYNGEERAKGNILERFSAQQFPDLHSELNLSSLELGDSALYFCASSGTIAGGYNEQFFGPGTRLTVL.

The chain carries TRBV27 and TRBJ1-1; TRBD1 matches 7 bases. V shed 0 bases and J 5 bases; nucleotides not matched to a gene: 9. Germline lookup yields CDR1 MNHEY and CDR2 SMNVEV (reference sequence). The CDR3 has 16 amino acids. The chain's CDR3 is CASSLSHPTGRTEAFF. The CDR3 region has the DNA TGTGCCAGCAGTTTATCGCACCCGACAGGGAGGACTGAAGCTTTCTTT.

The V and J genes are TRBV7-2 and TRBJ1-2; D is ambiguous. The CDR3 totals 13 residues. Deletions cut 3 bases from V and 0 bases from J, with 5 bases between. From germline, CDR1 is SGHTA and CDR2 FQGNSA. The CDR3 is CASSFNANYGYTF. DNA for the CDR3: TGTGCCAGCAGCTTCAATGCTAACTATGGCTACACCTTC.

V usage is TRBV15 and J usage is TRBJ2-5, with D perhaps matching TRBD2 (6 bases). This CDR3 has 15 residues. Deletions cut 3 bases from V and 2 bases from J, with 13 bases between. In germline, CDR1 is LNHNV, CDR2 YYDKDF (reference sequence). CDR3 DNA sequence: TGTGCCACCAGCAGCCCGAGAGGAGGGCAAGAGACCCAGTACTTC. As protein: CATSSPRGGQETQYF.

The chain has TRBV19 and TRBJ1-4; no clear D gene. Germline CDR1 is LNHDA and CDR2 is SQIVND (reference sequence). Trimming removed 3 bases at V and 8 bases at J, with 7 bases between. The CDR3 has 12 residues. CDR3 bases: TGTGCCAGTAGTATGTGGGGAGAAAAACTGTTTTTT. It is translated as CASSMWGEKLFF. Full variable domain (rest looked up from reference TRBV19 and TRBJ1-4): DGGITQSPKYLFRKEGQNVTLSCEQNLNHDAMYWYRQDPGQGLRLIYYSQIVNDFQKGDIAEGYSVSREKKESFPLTVTSAQKNPTAFYLCASSMWGEKLFFGSGTQLSVL.

V and J are TRBV6-2 or TRBV6-3 and TRBJ1-1, with D perhaps TRBD1 (6 bases). In germline, CDR1 is MNHEY, CDR2 SVGEGT. V was cut by 5 bases and J by 11 bases, with 18 bases left in between. The CDR3 length is 13 residues. The CDR3 loop is CASSETRGRYAFF. The CDR3 DNA sequence: TGTGCCAGCAGTGAGACCCGGGGGCGGTACGCTTTCTTT.

V gene TRBV2 combines with J gene TRBJ1-2; D unclear. The germline V gene has CDR1 SNHLY and CDR2 FYNNEI. The CDR3 is made up of 13 amino acids. Trimming left V 1 base short and J 3 bases short, with 6 bases between. CDR3 DNA: TGTGCCAGCAGTGAAGAGACATACTATGGCTACACCTTC. It translates to CASSEETYYGYTF.

The chain uses TRBV7-9 and TRBJ2-5; maybe TRBD1 (6 bases). The CDR3 is 15 residues long. V dropped 1 base and J dropped 5 bases, with 14 bases sitting between them. In germline, CDR1 is SEHNR, CDR2 FQNEAQ (reference sequence). The CDR3 is CASSLVRAGVETQYF. The CDR3 DNA follows: TGTGCCAGCAGCTTAGTAAGGGCAGGGGTTGAGACCCAGTACTTC. The full variable domain, completed using reference TRBV7-9 and TRBJ2-5, is DTGVSQNPRHKITKRGQNVTFRCDPISEHNRLYWYRQTLGQGPEFLTYFQNEAQLEKSRLLSDRFSAERPKGSFSTLEIQRTEQGDSAMYLCASSLVRAGVETQYFGPGTRLLVL.

The chain employs TRBV12-3 or TRBV12-4 and TRBJ2-5; D ambiguous. The CDR3 contains 12 residues. V was cut by 1 base and J by 5 bases, with 5 bases left in between. The CDR3, as DNA: TGTGCCAGCAGTTTAGGGTGGGAGACCCAGTACTTC. Translating it yields CASSLGWETQYF.

The chain links TRBV7-9 to TRBJ1-5; 8 nucleotides match TRBD1. The V segment lost 1 base and the J segment 6 bases; nucleotides outside the gene matches: 5. CDR3 size: 15 residues. Per the germline V gene, CDR1 is SEHNR and CDR2 is FQNEAQ (reference sequence). CDR3 DNA: TGTGCCAGCAGCTTAGAAGCAGGGGGCGGTCAGCCCCAGCATTTT. It codes for CASSLEAGGGQPQHF.

This chain joins TRBV18 and TRBJ1-2, with D perhaps matching TRBD1 (5 bases). The CDR3 totals 13 residues. Germline loops: CDR1 KGHSH, CDR2 LQKENI. Trimming removed 5 bases at V and 5 bases at J, with 12 bases between. CDR3 DNA sequence: TGTGCCAGCTCAGCACAGGACCAATATGGCTACACCTTC. Translated: CASSAQDQYGYTF.

V gene TRBV7-2 combines with J gene TRBJ2-2, with D possibly TRBD1 on 7 matching bases. Trimming left V 4 bases short and J 7 bases short, with 22 bases between. The CDR3 covers 17 residues. The germline V gene has CDR1 SGHTA and CDR2 FQGNSA. CDR3: CASSSRRGASVGGELFF. The DNA for the CDR3 is TGTGCCAGCAGCTCCCGCAGGGGGGCCTCTGTGGGCGGGGAGCTGTTTTTT. Together with reference TRBV7-2 and TRBJ2-2, the CDR3 gives the full variable domain: GAGVSQSPSNKVTEKGKDVELRCDPISGHTALYWYRQSLGQGLEFLIYFQGNSAPDKSGLPSDRFSAERTGGSVSTLTIQRTQQEDSAVYLCASSSRRGASVGGELFFGEGSRLTVL.

V gene TRBV28 combines with J gene TRBJ2-7, with TRBD2 identical over 12 bases. The germline gives CDR1 MDHEN, CDR2 SYDVKM. This CDR3 contains 14 residues. The V segment lost 6 bases and the J segment 5 bases; nucleotides outside the gene matches: 5. CDR3 nucleotides: TGTGCCAGCAGCTGGACTAGCGGGAACCACGAGCAGTACTTC. Protein product: CASSWTSGNHEQYF. Supplemented by reference TRBV28 and TRBJ2-7, the full variable domain reads DVKVTQSSRYLVKRTGEKVFLECVQDMDHENMFWYRQDPGLGLRLIYFSYDVKMKEKGDIPEGYSVSREKKERFSLILESASTNQTSMYLCASSWTSGNHEQYFGPGTRLTVT.

The chain couples TRBV6-1 to TRBJ2-5; TRBD2 matches at 7 bases. CDR1 and CDR2 (germline): MNHNS, SASEGT. The CDR3 extends over 13 amino acids. V gave up 6 bases and J gave up 5 bases; unmatched junction bases: 6. The CDR3 DNA is TGTGCCAGCAGAACCGGGGGGTCGGAGACCCAGTACTTC. This codes for CASRTGGSETQYF.

The rearrangement uses TRBV10-1 and TRBJ1-5; D unclear. The germline V gene encodes CDR1 WNHNN and CDR2 SYGVQD (reference sequence). V was shortened by 11 bases and J by 7 bases, with 9 bases between the two germline ends. The CDR3 is 10 amino acids. The CDR3 sequence: CAAGRQPQHF. The DNA of the CDR3 is TGCGCCGCCGGGAGGCAGCCCCAGCATTTT.

This clonotype has only a few counts. The genes are TRBV6-5 and TRBJ1-5, with D maybe TRBD1 (5 bases). Germline V gene sequence: CDR1 MNHEY, CDR2 SVGAGI. The CDR3 length is 15 residues. Trimming stripped 0 bases from V and 4 bases from J, with 10 bases between. The CDR3 DNA is TGTGCCAGCAGTTACTCCGGCAGGGAGAATCAGCCCCAGCATTTT. Its translation is CASSYSGRENQPQHF.

The rearrangement links TRBV12-5 to TRBJ1-5; D not resolved. CDR1 and CDR2 from the germline V gene are LGHNT and FRNRAP. The CDR3 covers 13 residues. V was cut by 3 bases and J by 1 base, with 4 bases left in between. The CDR3 region has the DNA TGTGCTAGTGGTTTAAACAGCAATCAGCCCCAGCATTTT. Residues: CASGLNSNQPQHF.

V is TRBV5-1 and J is TRBJ1-6, with 12 bases lining up with TRBD1. Germline lookup yields CDR1 SGHRS and CDR2 YFSETQ. V lost 4 bases and J lost 9; bases outside the gene matches: 5. This CDR3 has 15 residues. The CDR3 DNA sequence: TGCGCCAGCAGCCCGGGACAGGGGGCGAGTTCACCCCTCCACTTT. It specifies CASSPGQGASSPLHF. The complete variable domain, with remaining parts taken from reference TRBV5-1 and TRBJ1-6, reads KAGVTQTPRYLIKTRGQQVTLSCSPISGHRSVSWYQQTPGQGLQFLFEYFSETQRNKGNFPGRFSGRQFSNSRSEMNVSTLELGDSALYLCASSPGQGASSPLHFGNGTRLTVT.